This is a list of T cell receptor beta chains from one sample in a study of blood T cell repertoires in COVID-19. Data came from immunoSEQ multiplex PCR; TCRdb stores just in-frame clones and leaves some out. In the table there are 90,000 or so clones, around 87% of which are singletons. Sequencing used peripheral blood. The source is a human donor in a cohort sampled during active COVID-19. Both conserved end residues are part of each CDR3. Each record gives: CDR3 protein, CDR3 DNA, clone size, V gene, J gene, D gene. D genes are given only for firm matches. Clone size is given for some rows only: seen once, a few or many times, or a class if the clone is expanded.

CDR3aa: CASSNRGDEQFF
CDR3nt: TGTGCCAGCAGCAACAGGGGCGACGAGCAGTTCTTC
abundance: .
v_gene: TRBV7-9
j_gene: TRBJ2-1
d_gene: TRBD1

CDR3aa: CASSPTFERTGGAETF
CDR3nt: TGTGCCAGCAGTCCTACGTTTGAACGGACAGGGGGAGCTGAGACCTTC
abundance: once
v_gene: TRBV7-9
j_gene: TRBJ1-2
d_gene: TRBD1

CDR3aa: CASSVAPPGSSGRTGELFF
CDR3nt: TGTGCCAGCAGTGTCGCGCCCCCGGGATCCTCAGGACGCACCGGGGAGCTGTTTTTT
abundance: .
v_gene: TRBV6-4
j_gene: TRBJ2-2
d_gene: .

CDR3aa: CASSESGRGRFDEQFF
CDR3nt: TGCGCCAGCAGTGAGTCGGGGCGGGGGAGGTTCGATGAGCAGTTCTTC
abundance: once
v_gene: TRBV10-1
j_gene: TRBJ2-1
d_gene: TRBD2

CDR3aa: CASSEGGGRSPLHF
CDR3nt: TGTGCCAGCAGTGAAGGAGGGGGCAGGTCACCCCTCCACTTT
abundance: .
v_gene: TRBV2
j_gene: TRBJ1-6
d_gene: TRBD1

CDR3aa: CASSETGSSVGEKLFF
CDR3nt: TGTGCCAGCAGTGAGACAGGGTCCTCAGTCGGGGAAAAACTGTTTTTT
abundance: .
v_gene: TRBV2
j_gene: TRBJ1-4
d_gene: TRBD1

CDR3aa: CASRMGTGNTGELFF
CDR3nt: TGCGCCAGCAGGATGGGGACAGGGAACACCGGGGAGCTGTTTTTT
abundance: .
v_gene: TRBV10-2
j_gene: TRBJ2-2
d_gene: TRBD1

CDR3aa: CSASGRGLRNSNQPQHF
CDR3nt: TGCAGTGCTAGTGGGAGGGGGCTCAGGAATAGCAATCAGCCCCAGCATTTT
abundance: .
v_gene: TRBV20-1
j_gene: TRBJ1-5
d_gene: TRBD1

CDR3aa: CASSDVPGQEAFF
CDR3nt: TGTGCCAGCAGCGACGTACCGGGACAAGAAGCTTTCTTT
abundance: .
v_gene: TRBV5-6
j_gene: TRBJ1-1
d_gene: .

CDR3aa: CASSDVYGAGPQHF
CDR3nt: TGTGCCAGCAGTGATGTTTATGGGGCTGGGCCCCAGCATTTT
abundance: few
v_gene: TRBV25-1
j_gene: TRBJ1-5
d_gene: .

CDR3aa: CASETLAGTGELFF
CDR3nt: TGCGCCAGCGAGACCCTGGCGGGTACCGGGGAGCTGTTTTTT
abundance: .
v_gene: TRBV5-1
j_gene: TRBJ2-2
d_gene: .

CDR3aa: CASSNPSREETQYF
CDR3nt: TGCGCCAGCAGCAACCCCTCTAGAGAAGAGACCCAGTACTTC
abundance: .
v_gene: TRBV5-1
j_gene: TRBJ2-5
d_gene: .

CDR3aa: CASRQGFTYNEQFF
CDR3nt: TGTGCCAGCAGACAGGGCTTTACTTACAATGAGCAGTTCTTC
abundance: .
v_gene: TRBV2
j_gene: TRBJ2-1
d_gene: .

CDR3aa: CATSDLDSGGTEQFF
CDR3nt: TGTGCCACCAGTGATTTGGATTCCGGGGGGACTGAGCAGTTCTTC
abundance: .
v_gene: TRBV24-1
j_gene: TRBJ2-1
d_gene: TRBD2

CDR3aa: CASSLGGDGGELFF
CDR3nt: TGTGCCAGCAGCCTCGGGGGGGATGGCGGGGAGCTGTTTTTT
abundance: few
v_gene: TRBV4-2
j_gene: TRBJ2-2
d_gene: TRBD2

CDR3aa: CASRFSGTSYEQYF
CDR3nt: TGTGCCAGCAGGTTTAGCGGCACCTCCTACGAGCAGTACTTC
abundance: .
v_gene: TRBV2
j_gene: TRBJ2-7
d_gene: .

CDR3aa: CSVSLAGGPNEQFF
CDR3nt: TGCAGCGTAAGTTTAGCGGGGGGGCCCAATGAGCAGTTCTTC
abundance: .
v_gene: TRBV29-1
j_gene: TRBJ2-1
d_gene: TRBD2

CDR3aa: CASSTRRGRNTGELFF
CDR3nt: TGTGCCAGCAGCACCCGGAGGGGCCGGAACACCGGGGAGCTGTTTTTT
abundance: .
v_gene: TRBV11-3
j_gene: TRBJ2-2
d_gene: .

CDR3aa: CASSLRGGPHQPQHF
CDR3nt: TGTGCCAGCAGCTTGAGGGGGGGCCCCCATCAGCCCCAGCATTTT
abundance: few
v_gene: TRBV5-6
j_gene: TRBJ1-5
d_gene: .

CDR3aa: CASSPNSGGATDTQYF
CDR3nt: TGTGCCAGCTCACCCAATAGCGGGGGGGCCACAGATACGCAGTATTTT
abundance: once
v_gene: TRBV18
j_gene: TRBJ2-3
d_gene: TRBD2

CDR3aa: CASSITGTGGFAEQFF
CDR3nt: TGTGCCAGTAGTATAACCGGGACAGGGGGTTTCGCTGAGCAGTTCTTC
abundance: .
v_gene: TRBV19
j_gene: TRBJ2-1
d_gene: TRBD1

CDR3aa: CASSPALGGGYAGANVLTF
CDR3nt: TGTGCCAGCAGCCCCGCCCTAGGGGGAGGGTACGCGGGGGCCAACGTCCTGACTTTC
abundance: .
v_gene: TRBV7-2
j_gene: TRBJ2-6
d_gene: .

CDR3aa: CASSLVPGVDSGNTIYF
CDR3nt: TGCGCCAGCAGCTTGGTTCCAGGGGTCGACTCTGGAAACACCATATATTTT
abundance: .
v_gene: TRBV5-1
j_gene: TRBJ1-3
d_gene: .

CDR3aa: CASSPAGGGVGGYTF
CDR3nt: TGTGCCAGCTCTCCCGCAGGGGGCGGCGTTGGCGGCTACACCTTC
abundance: .
v_gene: TRBV18
j_gene: TRBJ1-2
d_gene: TRBD1

CDR3aa: CASTLGANYGYTF
CDR3nt: TGTGCCAGCACCCTAGGGGCTAACTATGGCTACACCTTC
abundance: .
v_gene: TRBV12-3/TRBV12-4
j_gene: TRBJ1-2
d_gene: .

CDR3aa: CAISDPLGAAEAFF
CDR3nt: TGTGCCATCAGTGACCCCTTGGGGGCGGCTGAAGCTTTCTTT
abundance: .
v_gene: TRBV10-3
j_gene: TRBJ1-1
d_gene: .

CDR3aa: CASSPIAGTGGRDTQYF
CDR3nt: TGTGCCAGCAGCCCAATCGCCGGGACAGGGGGCAGAGATACGCAGTATTTT
abundance: .
v_gene: TRBV14
j_gene: TRBJ2-3
d_gene: TRBD1

CDR3aa: CAAKTPPENSPLHF
CDR3nt: TGTGCCGCGAAGACTCCACCGGAGAATTCACCCCTCCACTTT
abundance: .
v_gene: TRBV15
j_gene: TRBJ1-6
d_gene: .